Following are 25 T cell receptor beta chains from one sample sequenced in a study of control samples from healthy donors and cancer patients. Some clones are missing from TCRdb's copy, which holds only in-frame ones; the method was immunoSEQ multiplex PCR. This table has about 54,000 clones, approximately 95% appearing once. Input material: blood. The receptors were sampled from a woman in her 30s in good health.

V gene TRBV2 combines with J gene TRBJ2-5; 11 nucleotides align to TRBD1. The CDR3 runs to 16 residues. Germline CDR1 SNHLY, CDR2 FYNNEI. After removal of 6 bases from V and 5 bases from J, the junction contained 11 bases not matched to a gene. CDR3 bases: TGTGCCAGCAGCTCCAGGACAGGGGGCTTGGGGGAGACCCAGTACTTC. This gives the protein CASSSRTGGLGETQYF.

The chain combines TRBV7-9 with TRBJ2-3; D possibly corresponds to TRBD2 (5 bases). Germline V gene lookup returns CDR1 SEHNR and CDR2 FQNEAQ (reference sequence). The V end was cut by 2 bases, the J end by 4 bases, with 13 bases between. CDR3 length equals 15 residues. For the CDR3, the DNA is TGTGCCAGCAGCTTACCCTCAGGAGGTGCAGATACGCAGTATTTT. Its protein is CASSLPSGGADTQYF. The full variable domain, its missing parts supplied by reference TRBV7-9 and TRBJ2-3, is DTGVSQNPRHKITKRGQNVTFRCDPISEHNRLYWYRQTLGQGPEFLTYFQNEAQLEKSRLLSDRFSAERPKGSFSTLEIQRTEQGDSAMYLCASSLPSGGADTQYFGPGTRLTVL.

This sequence joins TRBV6-5 and TRBJ2-7; D uncertain. CDR3 length equals 13 residues. Trimming cost V 6 bases and J 0 bases, with 9 bases left between them. Germline CDR1 is MNHEY and CDR2 is SVGAGI. The CDR3 spells CASRLQDSYEQYF. The CDR3 nucleotides are TGTGCCAGCAGACTCCAAGACTCCTACGAGCAGTACTTC.

The rearrangement joins TRBV28 to TRBJ2-7; no reliable D call. In germline, CDR1 is MDHEN, CDR2 SYDVKM. The V end lost 6 bases, the J end lost 2 bases, and 11 bases lay between the germline ends. The CDR3 runs to 13 residues. CDR3 nucleotide sequence: TGTGCCAGCAGCCGGACCCCAGCCTACGAGCAGTACTTC. It translates to CASSRTPAYEQYF. The full variable domain, rest sourced from reference TRBV28 and TRBJ2-7, is DVKVTQSSRYLVKRTGEKVFLECVQDMDHENMFWYRQDPGLGLRLIYFSYDVKMKEKGDIPEGYSVSREKKERFSLILESASTNQTSMYLCASSRTPAYEQYFGPGTRLTVT.

This clone was recorded once. This sequence joins TRBV7-3 and TRBJ2-3; D ambiguous. Germline V gene sequence: CDR1 SGHTA, CDR2 FQGTGA. The CDR3 runs to 15 residues. V lost 1 base and J lost 2, with 10 bases in between. DNA of the CDR3: TGTGCCAGCAGCTTAAACCCTCATCCCACAGATACGCAGTATTTT. Its protein product is CASSLNPHPTDTQYF.

The chain joins TRBV7-9 to TRBJ2-1; D not resolved. Trimming pared 1 base from V and 9 bases from J, leaving 7 bases between. Germline V lookup: CDR1 SEHNR, CDR2 FQNEAQ (reference sequence). The CDR3 length is 12 residues. CDR3 loop: CASSLGPFEQFF. As DNA, the CDR3 is TGTGCCAGCAGCTTAGGGCCGTTTGAGCAGTTCTTC. Full variable domain (missing parts from reference TRBV7-9 and TRBJ2-1): DTGVSQNPRHKITKRGQNVTFRCDPISEHNRLYWYRQTLGQGPEFLTYFQNEAQLEKSRLLSDRFSAERPKGSFSTLEIQRTEQGDSAMYLCASSLGPFEQFFGPGTRLTVL.

This clone showed up just once. The gene calls are TRBV27 and TRBJ2-3; D is unclear. CDR3 length: 14 residues. Trimming left V 0 bases short and J 0 bases short, with 4 bases between. Looked up from germline, CDR1 is MNHEY and CDR2 is SMNVEV (reference sequence). The CDR3: CASSLSASTDTQYF. The CDR3 coding sequence is TGTGCCAGCAGTTTATCGGCTAGCACAGATACGCAGTATTTT.

The chain combines TRBV19 with TRBJ2-5, with D possibly matching TRBD2 (6 bases). Germline assignment: CDR1 LNHDA and CDR2 SQIVND (reference sequence). The CDR3 sequence is 14 residues long. V lost 4 bases and J 3 bases, leaving 12 bases between the germline ends. The CDR3 loop reads CASSNYGGKETQYF. The CDR3 bases are TGTGCCAGTAGTAACTATGGAGGGAAAGAGACCCAGTACTTC.

The V gene is TRBV5-6, the J gene TRBJ2-1, with 16 bases matching TRBD2. The CDR3 runs to 18 residues. V lost 3 bases and J lost 7; bases outside the gene matches: 10. Germline V gene sequence: CDR1 SGHDT, CDR2 YYEEEE. The CDR3, as DNA: TGTGCCAGCAGCTCCAGCAGGGTGGGACTAGCGGGAGGGAATGAGCAGTTCTTC. Translating gives CASSSSRVGLAGGNEQFF.

The genes are TRBV2 and TRBJ2-1; 11 bases agree with TRBD2. Per the germline V gene, CDR1 is SNHLY and CDR2 is FYNNEI. The CDR3 is 17 residues long. The V segment lost 1 base and the J segment 4 bases; nucleotides outside the gene matches: 6. In nucleotides, the CDR3 is TGTGCCAGCAGTGAAGGAGTAGCGGGAGGGTCTTACAATGAGCAGTTCTTC. It codes for CASSEGVAGGSYNEQFF. Full variable domain (outside the CDR3, taken from reference TRBV2 and TRBJ2-1): EPEVTQTPSHQVTQMGQEVILRCVPISNHLYFYWYRQILGQKVEFLVSFYNNEISEKSEIFDDQFSVERPDGSNFTLKIRSTKLEDSAMYFCASSEGVAGGSYNEQFFGPGTRLTVL.

The gene calls are TRBV27 and TRBJ2-1, with D possibly matching TRBD1 (5 bases). The CDR3 is made up of 14 amino acids. Looked up from germline, CDR1 is MNHEY and CDR2 is SMNVEV (reference sequence). The V gene lost 5 bases and the J gene lost 3 bases, with 11 bases spanning the gap. CDR3 residues: CASSRGTRYNEQFF. The CDR3 region has the DNA TGTGCCAGCAGTAGGGGTACCCGCTACAATGAGCAGTTCTTC.

The chain combines TRBV5-1 with TRBJ1-2; D possibly corresponds to TRBD1 (6 bases). V was shortened by 0 bases and J by 6 bases, with 18 bases between the two germline ends. Germline CDR1 is SGHRS and CDR2 is YFSETQ. The CDR3 spans 16 residues. CDR3 bases: TGCGCCAGCAGCTTGGGAATCCCCGGGGGGCTGCATGGCTACACCTTC. It is translated as CASSLGIPGGLHGYTF. The full variable domain, completed using reference TRBV5-1 and TRBJ1-2, is KAGVTQTPRYLIKTRGQQVTLSCSPISGHRSVSWYQQTPGQGLQFLFEYFSETQRNKGNFPGRFSGRQFSNSRSEMNVSTLELGDSALYLCASSLGIPGGLHGYTFGSGTRLTVV.

The chain recombines TRBV7-8 with TRBJ2-1, with 12 bases aligning to TRBD2. Trimming removed 4 bases from V and 0 bases from J; junction bases left unmatched: 4. Looked up from germline, CDR1 is SGHVS and CDR2 is FQNEAQ. The CDR3 has 17 amino acids. This chain's CDR3 is CASSSRTSGNSYNEQFF. CDR3 coding DNA: TGTGCCAGCAGCTCCCGGACTAGCGGGAACTCCTACAATGAGCAGTTCTTC.

The V call is TRBV6-5, the J call TRBJ2-3, with 8 nucleotides matching TRBD1. The ends lost 8 bases at V and 4 bases at J; junction bases unmatched: 11. Germline CDR1 MNHEY, CDR2 SVGAGI. The CDR3 consists of 15 residues. The CDR3 DNA sequence: TGTGCCAGCGGAACATTCTCAGGGGGCCCAGATACGCAGTATTTT. Its translation: CASGTFSGGPDTQYF.

CDR3 nucleotide sequence: TGTGCCAGCAGTGACTCTGAGAATCAGCCCCAGCATTTT. It yields the protein CASSDSENQPQHF. The rearrangement joins TRBV2 to TRBJ1-5; no reliable D call. CDR1 and CDR2 (germline): SNHLY, FYNNEI. V was trimmed by 3 bases and J by 4 bases, leaving 7 bases between them. The CDR3 totals 13 residues.

V usage is TRBV2 and J usage is TRBJ2-7, with D uncertain. The CDR3 length is 11 residues. The V gene's germline CDR1 is SNHLY and CDR2 FYNNEI. V lost 2 bases to trimming and J lost 4 bases, with 3 bases between them. CDR3 loop: CASSETYEQYF. The CDR3 DNA is TGTGCCAGCAGTGAAACGTACGAGCAGTACTTC.

The CDR3 nucleotides are TGTGCCTGGAGTTTTTCGGACAGCTACGAGCAGTACTTC. Amino acids: CAWSFSDSYEQYF. The chain combines TRBV30 with TRBJ2-7; D is possibly TRBD1 (6 bases). CDR1 GTSNPN and CDR2 SVGIG come from the germline V gene (reference sequence). The germline V and J ends were trimmed by 2 bases and 3 bases, with 11 bases remaining between them. The CDR3 runs to 13 residues.

The CDR3 region is CASKLQGAGPEAFF. The DNA for the CDR3 is TGTGCCAGCAAACTGCAAGGGGCAGGACCTGAAGCTTTCTTT. This sequence joins TRBV5-4 and TRBJ1-1, with D perhaps matching TRBD1 (5 bases). Germline lookup yields CDR1 SGHNT and CDR2 YYREEE (reference sequence). The CDR3 has 14 residues. V was trimmed by 6 bases and J by 6 bases, leaving 18 bases between them.

DNA for the CDR3: TGTGCCAGCAGAGACGGACAGGGTAGCTCTGGGGCCAACGTCCTGACTTTC. The encoded protein is CASRDGQGSSGANVLTF. The V call is TRBV28, the J call TRBJ2-6, with TRBD1 matching over 8 bases. The germline V gene has CDR1 MDHEN and CDR2 SYDVKM. The junction had 7 bases not matched to a gene; V was cut back by 6 bases and J by 0 bases. This CDR3 contains 17 residues.

The chain carries TRBV6-1 and TRBJ2-3; unclear D gene. The CDR3 has 13 amino acids. The germline V gene has CDR1 MNHNS and CDR2 SASEGT. The V end lost 2 bases, the J end lost 2 bases, and 5 bases lay between the germline ends. The CDR3 nucleotides read TGTGCCAGCAGTGAAACAGACACAGATACGCAGTATTTT. This encodes CASSETDTDTQYF.

V is TRBV7-9 and J is TRBJ2-5; 8 bases align to TRBD2. V lost 7 bases to trimming and J lost 4 bases; unmatched junction nucleotides: 5. This CDR3 has 13 amino acids. The germline CDR1 and CDR2 sequences are SEHNR and FQNEAQ (reference sequence). The CDR3 nucleotides are TGTGCCAGCACCAGCGGGAGAGGAGAGACCCAGTACTTC. Encoded protein: CASTSGRGETQYF. Complete variable domain (other parts from reference TRBV7-9 and TRBJ2-5): DTGVSQNPRHKITKRGQNVTFRCDPISEHNRLYWYRQTLGQGPEFLTYFQNEAQLEKSRLLSDRFSAERPKGSFSTLEIQRTEQGDSAMYLCASTSGRGETQYFGPGTRLLVL.

This clone was seen just once. This chain links TRBV5-4 with TRBJ2-7, with 7 bases that match TRBD2. Germline V lookup: CDR1 SGHNT, CDR2 YYREEE (reference sequence). The CDR3 is 13 residues long. J lost 3 bases, V lost 7 bases, and 7 bases had no gene match. Here the CDR3 DNA reads TGTGCCAGCCATATGGGCGGGAGCTACGAGCAGTACTTC. As protein: CASHMGGSYEQYF.

This sequence joins TRBV10-3 and TRBJ2-7; 12 bases match TRBD2. CDR3 size: 15 residues. V gave up 6 bases and J gave up 5 bases; unmatched junction bases: 8. CDR1 and CDR2 from the germline V gene are ENHRY and SYGVKD. Here the CDR3 reads CAIRPLAGGPHEQYF. In DNA, the CDR3 is TGTGCCATCAGACCCCTAGCGGGAGGGCCCCACGAGCAGTACTTC.

The V and J genes are TRBV25-1 and TRBJ1-5; D uncertain. Between the trimmed V and J ends, which lost 3 bases and 3 bases, there was a span of 9 bases. Germline-derived CDR1 and CDR2 are MGHDK and SYGVNS. The CDR3 is 14 amino acids. DNA of the CDR3: TGTGCCAGCAGTGACATAGCGTACAATCAGCCCCAGCATTTT. Protein sequence: CASSDIAYNQPQHF.

The CDR3 here is CASSQPPYGEKLFF. The CDR3 coding sequence is TGTGCCAGCTCCCAGCCCCCTTATGGCGAAAAACTGTTTTTT. The chain joins TRBV6-6 to TRBJ1-4; D remains ambiguous. Per germline, CDR1 MNHNY and CDR2 SVGAGI (reference sequence). The CDR3 consists of 14 residues. The ends were cut back, 8 bases at V and 8 bases at J, with 18 bases in the middle.